This T cell receptor (beta chain) was identified during a study of T cell repertoires in cytomegalovirus infection. TCRdb re-analysed the reads in MiXCR, keeping a single row per CDR3 protein. The data contain roughly 700,000 distinct CDR3 sequences, about 30% of them singletons. Findings and caveats of the study: HLA-C-restricted, CMV-specific TCR beta clonotypes were dominant ex vivo.

On this clonotype itself: Its antigen is still unknown.

This clonotype was obtained from a human donor in good health (CMV status not recorded). Some clones in this sample may be carry-over from other donors' samples. The material sequenced was cultured PBMCs, taken from culture after CMV antigen stimulation.

CDR3 bases: TGTGCCAGCCGCTACCTTCAGTCAACTAATGAAAAACTGTTTTTT. This translates into CASRYLQSTNEKLFF. The chain recombines TRBV6-5 with TRBJ1-4; D not resolved. The length of the CDR3 is 15 residues. V lost 8 bases to trimming and J lost 0 bases, with 13 bases between them. Looked up from germline, CDR1 is MNHEY and CDR2 is SVGAGI.